These 27 T cell receptor beta chains were sequenced from one sample in a study of CD4 T cells in relation to SARS-CoV-2 and coronaviruses. Before the COVID-19 pandemic, during about 2011-2019, CD4+ T cells were taken from unexposed donors. Libraries were prepared by immunoSEQ multiplex PCR; TCRdb keeps only in-frame clonotypes and omits some of them. The top ten hold under 1.5% of the sample, which has about 59,000 clones, about nine tenths seen once. Sequenced input: memory CD4+ T cells from PBMCs. The receptors stem from a human donor in good health.

The count of this clone is one. This chain joins TRBV5-1 and TRBJ2-2; tentative D call: TRBD1 (6 bases). Germline-derived CDR1 and CDR2 are SGHRS and YFSETQ. The ends were cut back, 3 bases at V and 2 bases at J, with 17 bases in the middle. The CDR3 has 17 amino acids. The CDR3 reads CASSYQGGLYNTGELFF. The CDR3 nucleotides are TGCGCCAGCAGCTACCAAGGGGGTTTGTACAACACCGGGGAGCTGTTTTTT.

This chain connects TRBV18 to TRBJ2-7, with 8 bases aligning to TRBD2. The CDR3 length is 15 residues. Germline V gene data show CDR1 as KGHSH and CDR2 as LQKENI. V lost 4 bases to trimming and J lost 4 bases; unmatched junction nucleotides: 9. The CDR3 region has the DNA TGTGCCAGCTCACTTACAGCGGGAGATGGGTACGAGCAGTACTTC. It encodes CASSLTAGDGYEQYF.

The gene calls are TRBV5-1 and TRBJ1-6; 9 bases match TRBD1. This CDR3 is built from 15 residues. Per germline, CDR1 SGHRS and CDR2 YFSETQ. The V segment lost 7 bases and the J segment 7 bases; nucleotides outside the gene matches: 9. The CDR3 protein is CASRTGGSGNSPLHF. CDR3 nucleotides: TGCGCCAGCCGAACAGGGGGCTCGGGGAATTCACCCCTCCACTTT.

This chain joins TRBV2 and TRBJ2-7; TRBD1 matches at 10 bases. Germline CDR1 is SNHLY and CDR2 is FYNNEI. V lost 6 bases, J lost 6 bases, and 5 bases stayed unmatched. The CDR3 consists of 13 residues. CDR3 residues: CASRDRGRGEQYF. CDR3 coding DNA: TGTGCCAGCAGGGACAGGGGGAGGGGCGAGCAGTACTTC.

This clone turned up a few times. This chain connects TRBV30 to TRBJ1-1; D is perhaps TRBD1 (5 bases). The CDR3 has 14 residues. Trimming shortened V by 3 bases and J by 1 base, and 12 bases separated the two germline ends. Germline V gene data show CDR1 as GTSNPN and CDR2 as SVGIG (reference sequence). The CDR3 region is CAWSRLGRNTEAFF. The CDR3 nucleotides read TGTGCCTGGAGCCGGCTGGGACGGAACACTGAAGCTTTCTTT.

J is TRBJ1-4 and V is TRBV5-5; D is possibly TRBD1 (5 bases). This CDR3 has 15 residues. V lost 0 bases to trimming and J lost 8 bases, with 14 bases between them. CDR1 is SGHKS, CDR2 YYEKEE, per germline (reference sequence). The CDR3 loop reads CASSLVGPQGEKLFF. CDR3 bases: TGTGCCAGCAGCTTGGTGGGACCCCAAGGGGAAAAACTGTTTTTT.

The chain carries TRBV28 and TRBJ2-2; 8 bases fit TRBD2. Trimming removed 6 bases from V and 6 bases from J; junction bases left unmatched: 6. Germline CDR1 reads MDHEN; CDR2 reads SYDVKM. The CDR3 totals 14 residues. Written as DNA, the CDR3 is TGTGCCAGCAGACCAGGGACTAGACCCGGGGAGCTGTTTTTT. It is translated as CASRPGTRPGELFF.

The chain recombines TRBV12-5 with TRBJ2-1, with 9 positions matching TRBD2. Unmatched junction bases numbered 10, after V lost 5 bases and J lost 5 bases. The CDR3 extends over 16 amino acids. Germline loops: CDR1 LGHNT, CDR2 FRNRAP. The CDR3 DNA reads TGTGCTAGTGGTCCGAACTCGACTAGCGGCAACAATGAGCAGTTCTTC. Protein: CASGPNSTSGNNEQFF.

The rearrangement uses TRBV18 and TRBJ2-1; maybe TRBD2 (5 bases). There are 15 residues in the CDR3. The germline V gene encodes CDR1 KGHSH and CDR2 LQKENI. The germline V and J ends were trimmed by 4 bases and 4 bases, with 14 bases remaining between them. The CDR3 sequence is CASSQSEGPYNEQFF. CDR3 DNA: TGTGCCAGCTCACAATCAGAGGGTCCGTACAATGAGCAGTTCTTC.

The gene calls are TRBV27 and TRBJ2-7; 10 nucleotides agree with TRBD1. Germline V gene lookup returns CDR1 MNHEY and CDR2 SMNVEV (reference sequence). The V gene end was trimmed by 5 bases and the J gene end by 9 bases; junction bases not matched to a gene: 13. This CDR3 spans 15 amino acids. The CDR3 sequence is CASSTIRQGASRQYF. The CDR3 nucleotides are TGTGCCAGCAGTACTATCCGACAGGGGGCTTCCAGGCAGTACTTC.

This chain uses TRBV28 with TRBJ1-4, with D tentatively TRBD1 (5 bases). Deletions cut 7 bases from V and 8 bases from J, with 20 bases between. Looked up from germline, CDR1 is MDHEN and CDR2 is SYDVKM. The CDR3 length is 15 residues. CDR3 DNA sequence: TGTGCCAGCACCGAGGCCGGGGCCGGTTGGGAAAAACTGTTTTTT. Its protein is CASTEAGAGWEKLFF.

CDR3 bases: TGTGCCAGTAGTGTTGGCGGGTGGGAGGGGAACATTCAGTACTTC. It encodes CASSVGGWEGNIQYF. V is TRBV19 and J is TRBJ2-4, with 7 bases fitting TRBD2. The CDR3 totals 15 residues. Trimming removed 5 bases from V and 7 bases from J; junction bases left unmatched: 11. Germline-derived CDR1 and CDR2 are LNHDA and SQIVND (reference sequence).

The chain recombines TRBV10-2 with TRBJ1-1; 10 bases map to TRBD1. This CDR3 is built from 14 residues. The germline CDR1 and CDR2 sequences are WSHSY and SAAADI. With V trimmed by 6 bases and J by 5 bases, 6 bases remained unmatched. DNA of the CDR3: TGCGCCAGCAGCGGGGGACAGGGGCTAACTGAAGCTTTCTTT. Residues: CASSGGQGLTEAFF.

The DNA of the CDR3 is TGTGCCAGTAGTACCCCGACTAGCGGGAGTCGGCGGGAGACCCAGTACTTC. It translates to CASSTPTSGSRRETQYF. This chain links TRBV19 with TRBJ2-5, with TRBD2 identical over 12 bases. Trimming removed 4 bases from V and 5 bases from J; junction bases left unmatched: 11. There are 17 residues in the CDR3. The germline CDR1 and CDR2 sequences are LNHDA and SQIVND (reference sequence).

The chain employs TRBV24-1 and TRBJ2-7; 12 bases line up with TRBD2. J gave up 4 bases and V 3 bases, and 3 bases lay outside the gene matches. Germline CDR1 reads KGHDR; CDR2 reads SFDVKD. This CDR3 is 15 amino acids long. CDR3 DNA: TGTGCCACCAGTGATCGGACTAGCGGGATATACGAGCAGTACTTC. It translates to CATSDRTSGIYEQYF.

The rearrangement uses TRBV7-9 and TRBJ2-5; weak D call: TRBD1 (6 bases). Germline V gives CDR1 SEHNR, CDR2 FQNEAQ (reference sequence). V shed 6 bases and J shed 5 bases, with 16 bases lying between them. CDR3 length: 14 residues. Here the CDR3 DNA reads TGTGCCAGCAGTCTCCCCTCTGGGGGCGAGACCCAGTACTTC. Protein sequence: CASSLPSGGETQYF.

V and J are TRBV28 and TRBJ1-2; 9 bases fit TRBD1. The CDR3 covers 15 residues. Trimming removed 5 bases from V and 4 bases from J; junction bases left unmatched: 8. Germline lookup yields CDR1 MDHEN and CDR2 SYDVKM. The CDR3 DNA reads as TGTGCCAGCAGTCCTGTAGGGACAGGGACCTATGGCTACACCTTC. Its translation: CASSPVGTGTYGYTF.

The rearrangement joins TRBV14 to TRBJ2-7; TRBD1 matches at 10 bases. The CDR3 sequence is 14 residues long. Germline V gene data show CDR1 as SGHDN and CDR2 as FVKESK. Germline trimming cut 3 bases from V and 5 bases from J; bases unmatched to any gene: 4. The CDR3 sequence is CASSQWDRGDEQYF. CDR3 nucleotides: TGTGCCAGCAGCCAGTGGGACAGGGGTGACGAGCAGTACTTC.

This rearrangement joins TRBV7-8 to TRBJ1-6, with D possibly TRBD1 on 5 matching bases. V was trimmed by 1 base and J by 0 bases, leaving 16 bases between them. The germline V gene has CDR1 SGHVS and CDR2 FQNEAQ. The CDR3 loop spans 19 amino acids. The CDR3 region is CASSLGTEGRSSYNSPLHF. As DNA, the CDR3 is TGTGCCAGCAGCTTAGGAACCGAGGGACGGAGCTCCTATAATTCACCCCTCCACTTT.

The chain employs TRBV19 and TRBJ2-3; perhaps TRBD1 as D (6 bases). The CDR3 runs to 14 residues. CDR1 and CDR2 from the germline V gene are LNHDA and SQIVND (reference sequence). V lost 7 bases and J lost 2, with 13 bases in between. The CDR3 sequence: CASKDRFITDTQYF. The CDR3 bases are TGTGCCAGTAAGGACAGATTCATCACAGATACGCAGTATTTT.

This sequence joins TRBV7-9 and TRBJ1-4; D gene unclear. The CDR3 extends over 15 amino acids. Germline V CDR1 and CDR2: SEHNR, FQNEAQ (reference sequence). The V end was cut by 5 bases, the J end by 5 bases, with 15 bases between. CDR3 loop: CASSGVRALNEKLFF. The CDR3 DNA sequence: TGTGCCAGCAGCGGGGTCCGGGCGCTCAATGAAAAACTGTTTTTT.

The chain uses TRBV28 and TRBJ1-3; no reliable D call. Deletions cut 3 bases from V and 4 bases from J, with 4 bases between. Germline values: CDR1 MDHEN, CDR2 SYDVKM. The CDR3 sequence is 12 residues long. For the CDR3, the DNA is TGTGCCAGCAGTTTGCTCGGAAACACCATATATTTT. Protein product: CASSLLGNTIYF.

The genes are TRBV11-2 and TRBJ2-3; 7 bases match TRBD2. The germline V gene has CDR1 SGHAT and CDR2 FQNNGV. The CDR3 has 15 residues. V lost 7 bases and J lost 1; bases outside the gene matches: 8. DNA for the CDR3: TGTGCCAGCACGCTGGGGGGGTTCGGCACAGATACGCAGTATTTT. This gives the protein CASTLGGFGTDTQYF.

The V call is TRBV28, the J call TRBJ2-7; 8 nucleotides agree with TRBD1. The CDR3 is made up of 17 amino acids. Germline trimming cut 5 bases from V and 6 bases from J; bases unmatched to any gene: 18. The germline V gene encodes CDR1 MDHEN and CDR2 SYDVKM. The DNA of the CDR3 is TGTGCCAGCAGTGCCATCCGTAAGACAGGGGAAGGGCTCGAGCAGTACTTC. This encodes CASSAIRKTGEGLEQYF.

DNA of the CDR3: TGTGCCAGTAGTATTACGCGGAAGGGTCGAGAAGTCTCCTACAATGAGCAGTTCTTC. This encodes CASSITRKGREVSYNEQFF. The chain recombines TRBV19 with TRBJ2-1; D unresolved. CDR1 and CDR2 from the germline V gene are LNHDA and SQIVND (reference sequence). The CDR3 runs 19 residues. V lost 3 bases and J lost 0, with 21 bases in between.

This chain links TRBV19 with TRBJ2-2; 9 bases match TRBD2. Trimming took 5 bases from V and 6 from J; bases not matched to a gene: 4. The V gene's germline CDR1 is LNHDA and CDR2 SQIVND (reference sequence). The CDR3 has 14 amino acids. The CDR3 DNA is TGTGCCAGTAGTCTGGGGACTAGCTCCGGGGAGCTGTTTTTT. Its translation is CASSLGTSSGELFF.

The chain has TRBV11-2 and TRBJ2-5; TRBD2 matches at 10 bases. This CDR3 is 17 amino acids long. Germline V CDR1 and CDR2: SGHAT, FQNNGV. V trimming: 6 bases; J trimming: 5 bases; junction bases outside the gene matches: 15. CDR3 residues: CASSRSGSGRAEETQYF. The CDR3 nucleotides read TGTGCCAGCAGTCGCTCAGGGAGCGGGAGGGCCGAGGAGACCCAGTACTTC. The whole variable domain, filled in from reference TRBV11-2 and TRBJ2-5, reads EAGVAQSPRYKIIEKRQSVAFWCNPISGHATLYWYQQILGQGPKLLIQFQNNGVVDDSQLPKDRFSAERLKGVDSTLKIQPAKLEDSAVYLCASSRSGSGRAEETQYFGPGTRLLVL.